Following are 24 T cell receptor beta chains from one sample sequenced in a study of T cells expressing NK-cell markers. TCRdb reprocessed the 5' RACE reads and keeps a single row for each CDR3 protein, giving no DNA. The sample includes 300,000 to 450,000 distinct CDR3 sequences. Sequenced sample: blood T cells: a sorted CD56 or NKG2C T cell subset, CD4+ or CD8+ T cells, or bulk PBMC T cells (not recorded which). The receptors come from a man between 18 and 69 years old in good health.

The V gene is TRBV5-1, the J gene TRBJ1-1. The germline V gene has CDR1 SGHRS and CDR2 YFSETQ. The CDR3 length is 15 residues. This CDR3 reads CASSLDEGRSTEAFF.

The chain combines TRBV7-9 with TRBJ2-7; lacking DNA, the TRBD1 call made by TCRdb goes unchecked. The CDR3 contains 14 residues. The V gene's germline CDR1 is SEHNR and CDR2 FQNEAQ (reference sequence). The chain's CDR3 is CASSGTGVTYEQYF.

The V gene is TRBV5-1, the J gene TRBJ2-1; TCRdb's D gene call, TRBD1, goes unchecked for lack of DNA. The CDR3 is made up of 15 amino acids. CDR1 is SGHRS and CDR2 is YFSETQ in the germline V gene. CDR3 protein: CASSLQGAGYNEQFF.

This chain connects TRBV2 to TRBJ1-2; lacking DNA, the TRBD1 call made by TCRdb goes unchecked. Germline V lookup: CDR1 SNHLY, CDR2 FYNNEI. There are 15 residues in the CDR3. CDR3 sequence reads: CASSRGTAIGYGYTF.

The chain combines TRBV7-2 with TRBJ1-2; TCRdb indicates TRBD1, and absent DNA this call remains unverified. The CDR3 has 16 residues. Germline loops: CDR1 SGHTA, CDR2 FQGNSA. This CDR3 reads CASSSRRGLGNYGYTF.

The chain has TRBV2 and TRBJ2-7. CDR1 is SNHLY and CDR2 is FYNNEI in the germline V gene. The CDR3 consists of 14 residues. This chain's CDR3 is CASRIGQGPTKQYF.

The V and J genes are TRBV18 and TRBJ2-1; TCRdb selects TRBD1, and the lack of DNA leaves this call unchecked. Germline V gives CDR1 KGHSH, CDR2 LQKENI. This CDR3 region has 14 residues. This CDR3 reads CASAPPGTANEQFF.

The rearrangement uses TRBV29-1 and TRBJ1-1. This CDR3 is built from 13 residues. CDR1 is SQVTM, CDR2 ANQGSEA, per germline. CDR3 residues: CSVGRGANTEAFF.

The CDR3 is CASSLMKTTQGETQYF. This chain links TRBV7-2 with TRBJ2-5; as DNA is missing, the TRBD1 call by TCRdb cannot be tested. Germline values: CDR1 SGHTA, CDR2 FQGNSA. This CDR3 has 16 residues.

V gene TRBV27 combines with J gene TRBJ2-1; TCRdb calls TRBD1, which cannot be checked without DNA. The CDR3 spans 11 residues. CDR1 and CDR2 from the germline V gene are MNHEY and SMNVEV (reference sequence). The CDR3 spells CASSQGWKQFF.

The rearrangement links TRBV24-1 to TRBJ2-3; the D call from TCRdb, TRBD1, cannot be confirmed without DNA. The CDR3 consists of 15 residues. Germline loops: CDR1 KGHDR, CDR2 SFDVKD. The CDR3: CATSDLPTATDTQYF.

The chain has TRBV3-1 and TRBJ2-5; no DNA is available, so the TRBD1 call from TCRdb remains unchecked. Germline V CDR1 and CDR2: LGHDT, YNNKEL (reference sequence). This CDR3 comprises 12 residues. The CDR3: CATRGGGETQYF.

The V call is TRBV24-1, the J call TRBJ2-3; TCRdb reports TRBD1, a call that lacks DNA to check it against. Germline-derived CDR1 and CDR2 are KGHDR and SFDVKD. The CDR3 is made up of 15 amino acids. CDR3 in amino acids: CATSDYRDRTDTQYF.

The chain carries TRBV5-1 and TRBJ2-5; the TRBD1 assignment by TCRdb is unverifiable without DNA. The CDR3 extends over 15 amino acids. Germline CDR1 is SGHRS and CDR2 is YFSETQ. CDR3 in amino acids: CASSRGQGLQETQYF.

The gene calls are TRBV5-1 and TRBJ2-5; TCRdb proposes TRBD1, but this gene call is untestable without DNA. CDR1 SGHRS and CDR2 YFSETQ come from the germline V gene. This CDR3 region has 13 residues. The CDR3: CASSFGGRETQYF.

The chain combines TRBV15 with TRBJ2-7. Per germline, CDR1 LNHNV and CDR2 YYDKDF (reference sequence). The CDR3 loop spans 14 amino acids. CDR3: CATSRAAGPYEQYF.

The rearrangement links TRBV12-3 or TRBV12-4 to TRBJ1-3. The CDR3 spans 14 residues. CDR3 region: CASTLRATGNTIYF.

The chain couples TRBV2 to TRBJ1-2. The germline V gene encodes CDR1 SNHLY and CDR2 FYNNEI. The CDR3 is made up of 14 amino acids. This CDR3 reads CASSVGLPLYGYTF.

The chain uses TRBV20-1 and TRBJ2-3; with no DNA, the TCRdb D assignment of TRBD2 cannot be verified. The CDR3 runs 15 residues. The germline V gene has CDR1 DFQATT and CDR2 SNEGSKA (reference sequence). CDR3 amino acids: CSAMQATSRTDTQYF.

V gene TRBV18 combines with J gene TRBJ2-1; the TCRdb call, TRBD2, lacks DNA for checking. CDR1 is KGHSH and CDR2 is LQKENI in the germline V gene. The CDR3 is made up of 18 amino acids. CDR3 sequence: CASSPPGGLAGIYNEQFF. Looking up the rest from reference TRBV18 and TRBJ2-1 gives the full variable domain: NAGVMQNPRHLVRRRGQEARLRCSPMKGHSHVYWYRQLPEEGLKFMVYLQKENIIDESGMPKERFSAEFPKEGPSILRIQQVVRGDSAAYFCASSPPGGLAGIYNEQFFGPGTRLTVL.

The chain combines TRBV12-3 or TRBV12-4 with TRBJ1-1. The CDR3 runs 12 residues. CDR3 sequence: CASRKDGIQAFF.

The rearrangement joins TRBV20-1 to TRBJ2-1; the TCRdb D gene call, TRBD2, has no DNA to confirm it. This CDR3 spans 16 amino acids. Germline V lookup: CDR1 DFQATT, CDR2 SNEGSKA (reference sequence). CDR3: CSARAPTSGGSNEQFF.

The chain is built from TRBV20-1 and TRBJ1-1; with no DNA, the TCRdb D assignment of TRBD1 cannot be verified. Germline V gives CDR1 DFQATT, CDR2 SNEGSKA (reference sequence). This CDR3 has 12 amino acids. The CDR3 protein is CSVKEGAVGAFF.

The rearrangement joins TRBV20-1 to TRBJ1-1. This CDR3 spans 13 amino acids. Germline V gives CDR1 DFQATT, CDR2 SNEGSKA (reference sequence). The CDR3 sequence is CSASGPYVTEAFF.